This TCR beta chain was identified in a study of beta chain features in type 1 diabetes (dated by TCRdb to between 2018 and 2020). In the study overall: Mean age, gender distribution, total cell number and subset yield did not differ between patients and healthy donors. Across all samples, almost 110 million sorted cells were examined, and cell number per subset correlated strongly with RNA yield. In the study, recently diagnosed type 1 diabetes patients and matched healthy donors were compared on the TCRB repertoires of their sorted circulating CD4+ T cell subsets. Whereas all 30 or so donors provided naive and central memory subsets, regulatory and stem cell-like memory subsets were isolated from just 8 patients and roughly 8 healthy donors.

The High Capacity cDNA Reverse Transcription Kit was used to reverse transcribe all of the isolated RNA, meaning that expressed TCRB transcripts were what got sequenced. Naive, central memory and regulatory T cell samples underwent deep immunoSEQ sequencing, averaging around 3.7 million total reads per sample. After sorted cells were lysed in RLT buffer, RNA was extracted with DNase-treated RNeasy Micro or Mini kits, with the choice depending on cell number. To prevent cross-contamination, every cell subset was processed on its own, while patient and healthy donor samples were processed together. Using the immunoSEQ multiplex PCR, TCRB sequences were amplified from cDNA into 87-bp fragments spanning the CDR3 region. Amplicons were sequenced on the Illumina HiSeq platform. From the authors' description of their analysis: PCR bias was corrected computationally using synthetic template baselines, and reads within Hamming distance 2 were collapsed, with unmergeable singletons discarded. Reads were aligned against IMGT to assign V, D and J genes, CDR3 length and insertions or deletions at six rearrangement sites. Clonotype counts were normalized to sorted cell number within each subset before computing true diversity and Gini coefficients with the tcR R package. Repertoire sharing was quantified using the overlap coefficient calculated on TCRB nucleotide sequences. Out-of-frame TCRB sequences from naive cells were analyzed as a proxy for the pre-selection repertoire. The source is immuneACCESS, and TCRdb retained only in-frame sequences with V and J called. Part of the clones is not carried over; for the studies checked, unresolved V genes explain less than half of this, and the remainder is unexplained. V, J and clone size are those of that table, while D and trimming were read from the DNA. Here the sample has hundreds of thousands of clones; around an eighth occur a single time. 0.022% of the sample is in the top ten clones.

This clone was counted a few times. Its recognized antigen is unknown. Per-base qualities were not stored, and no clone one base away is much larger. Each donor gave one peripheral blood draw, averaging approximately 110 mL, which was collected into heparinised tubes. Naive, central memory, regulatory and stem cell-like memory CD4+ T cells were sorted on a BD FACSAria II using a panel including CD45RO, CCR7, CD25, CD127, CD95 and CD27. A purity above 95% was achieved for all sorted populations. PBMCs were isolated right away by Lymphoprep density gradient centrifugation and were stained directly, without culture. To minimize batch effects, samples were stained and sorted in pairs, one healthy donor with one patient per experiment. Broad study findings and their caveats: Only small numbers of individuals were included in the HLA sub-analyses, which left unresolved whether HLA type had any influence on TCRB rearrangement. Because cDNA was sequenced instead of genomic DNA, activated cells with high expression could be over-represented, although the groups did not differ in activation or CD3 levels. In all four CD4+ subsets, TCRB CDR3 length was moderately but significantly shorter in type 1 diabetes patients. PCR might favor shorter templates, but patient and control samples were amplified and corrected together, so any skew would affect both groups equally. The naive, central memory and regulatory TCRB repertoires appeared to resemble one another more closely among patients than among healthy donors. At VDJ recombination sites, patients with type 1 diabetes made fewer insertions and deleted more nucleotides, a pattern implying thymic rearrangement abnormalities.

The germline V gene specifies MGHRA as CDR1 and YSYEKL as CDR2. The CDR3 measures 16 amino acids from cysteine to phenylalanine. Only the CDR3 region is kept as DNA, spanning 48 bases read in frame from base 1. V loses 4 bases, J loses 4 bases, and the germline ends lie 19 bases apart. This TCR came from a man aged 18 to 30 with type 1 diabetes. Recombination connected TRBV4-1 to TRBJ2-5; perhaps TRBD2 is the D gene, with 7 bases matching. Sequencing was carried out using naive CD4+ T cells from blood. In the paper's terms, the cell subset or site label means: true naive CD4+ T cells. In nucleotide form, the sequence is TGCGCCAGCAGCCCTTTATTTGGGGGGGCCGGAGAGACCCAGTACTTC. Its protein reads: CASSPLFGGAGETQYF.